The 29 T cell receptor beta chains below were found in one sample sequenced in a study of PD-L1 blockade in urothelial cancer (TCRdb year 2017). Library prep was done by the immunoSEQ multiplex PCR assay. TCRdb holds this immuneACCESS table with in-frame rearrangements only. Some clones are missing; in checked studies, unresolved V genes explain under half, and the rest has no known cause. This sample holds around 49,000 clones; more than 75% were observed only once. Roughly 2.5% of the sample is in the top ten clones. Explained via the paper, the time point label denotes: peripheral blood 6 weeks after treatment start. The sample consisted of PBMCs, taken around atezolizumab (anti-PD-L1) treatment. These receptors originate from a man aged 60-69 years with urothelial cancer.

The CDR3 loop is CASSAGLNTGELFF. CDR3 nucleotide sequence: TGTGCCAGCAGCGCTGGACTGAACACCGGGGAGCTGTTTTTT. The V gene is TRBV7-2, the J gene TRBJ2-2; TRBD2 might be the D (5 bases). The ends were cut back, 5 bases at V and 1 base at J, with 8 bases in the middle. Germline V gives CDR1 SGHTA, CDR2 FQGNSA. CDR3 size: 14 residues.

Only one count was recorded for this clone. The chain has TRBV13 and TRBJ2-1; TRBD2 agrees at 10 bases. With V trimmed by 1 base and J by 0 bases, 9 bases remained unmatched. Germline-derived CDR1 and CDR2 are PRHDT and FYEKMQ (reference sequence). This CDR3 comprises 19 residues. The CDR3, as DNA: TGTGCCAGCAGCTTAGAGGCACTAGCGGGAACGAGCTCCTACAATGAGCAGTTCTTC. It is translated as CASSLEALAGTSSYNEQFF.

Only one count was recorded for this clone. This chain uses TRBV5-6 with TRBJ1-4, with a possible D match to TRBD1 (6 bases). Germline-derived CDR1 and CDR2 are SGHDT and YYEEEE. This CDR3 has 17 residues. V was shortened by 2 bases and J by 5 bases, with 19 bases between the two germline ends. The DNA for the CDR3 is TGTGCCAGCAGCTTTAAACTCACAGGGAGGGTGAATGAAAAACTGTTTTTT. This sequence encodes CASSFKLTGRVNEKLFF.

A single count supports this clone. The J gene is TRBJ2-7, the V gene TRBV5-5; no definite D call. V lost 1 base to trimming and J lost 2 bases, with 13 bases between them. The germline gives CDR1 SGHKS, CDR2 YYEKEE (reference sequence). The CDR3 is 15 amino acids. Here the CDR3 reads CASSLLQRTAYEQYF. The CDR3 nucleotides read TGTGCCAGCAGCTTGCTCCAGCGAACCGCCTACGAGCAGTACTTC.

The genes are TRBV6-1 and TRBJ1-1; no clear D. The CDR3 sequence is 12 residues long. Germline V lookup: CDR1 MNHNS, CDR2 SASEGT. The V gene lost 9 bases and the J gene lost 2 bases, with 10 bases spanning the gap. CDR3: CASQLGNTEAFF. The CDR3 DNA reads as TGTGCCAGTCAACTTGGTAACACTGAAGCTTTCTTT.

The chain uses TRBV6-5 and TRBJ2-7, with D possibly being TRBD2 (6 bases). CDR3 length: 14 residues. Germline CDR1 is MNHEY and CDR2 is SVGAGI. V lost 0 bases to trimming and J lost 6 bases, with 12 bases between them. In nucleotides, the CDR3 is TGTGCCAGCAGTTACTCTCTAGCGCGCGGCGAGCAGTACTTC. Protein: CASSYSLARGEQYF.

In its sample, this clone was seen once. The V call is TRBV18, the J call TRBJ1-3; 8 nucleotides agree with TRBD1. Germline V gene sequence: CDR1 KGHSH, CDR2 LQKENI. V shed 3 bases, J shed 4 bases, and the junction held 5 bases outside the gene matches. The CDR3 is 15 residues long. Here the CDR3 DNA reads TGTGCCAGCTCACCCCCGGGACAGGTGGGAAACACCATATATTTT. The encoded protein is CASSPPGQVGNTIYF.

V usage is TRBV7-2 and J usage is TRBJ1-2; TRBD1 is a possible D gene (6 bases). Germline CDR1 is SGHTA and CDR2 is FQGNSA. The CDR3 loop spans 17 amino acids. V lost 4 bases and J 2 bases, leaving 20 bases between the germline ends. The DNA of the CDR3 is TGTGCCAGCAGCTCTCCCAACGACAGGCCAACCAACTATGGCTACACCTTC. Amino acids: CASSSPNDRPTNYGYTF.

The chain links TRBV14 to TRBJ2-1; 9 bases align to TRBD2. The CDR3 has 16 residues. Germline loops: CDR1 SGHDN, CDR2 FVKESK. V lost 4 bases to trimming and J lost 4 bases; unmatched junction nucleotides: 8. The CDR3 here is CASSPRLAGRYNEQFF. The DNA for the CDR3 is TGTGCCAGCAGCCCCCGCCTAGCGGGACGATACAATGAGCAGTTCTTC.

CDR3 sequence (DNA): TGTGCCAGCAGCCCACAACAGGGCACAGATACGCAGTATTTT. Its translation: CASSPQQGTDTQYF. The chain combines TRBV7-6 with TRBJ2-3; possible D gene TRBD1, 5 bases. The germline gives CDR1 SGHVS, CDR2 FNYEAQ. This CDR3 has 14 residues. V was clipped by 5 bases and J by 1 base, with 10 bases between them.

The rearrangement uses TRBV5-1 and TRBJ2-1; 10 bases fit TRBD2. Looked up from germline, CDR1 is SGHRS and CDR2 is YFSETQ. This CDR3 contains 18 residues. V lost 8 bases to trimming and J lost 0 bases; unmatched junction nucleotides: 14. Here the CDR3 reads CASSTTSGRALSYNEQFF. CDR3 coding DNA: TGCGCCAGTTCCACTACAAGCGGGAGGGCCCTCTCCTACAATGAGCAGTTCTTC. The whole variable domain, filled in from reference TRBV5-1 and TRBJ2-1, reads KAGVTQTPRYLIKTRGQQVTLSCSPISGHRSVSWYQQTPGQGLQFLFEYFSETQRNKGNFPGRFSGRQFSNSRSEMNVSTLELGDSALYLCASSTTSGRALSYNEQFFGPGTRLTVL.

A few counts support this clone. V is TRBV10-3 and J is TRBJ2-7; maybe TRBD2 (5 bases). The CDR3 spans 14 residues. Trimming took off 0 bases at V and 3 bases at J, with 9 bases between the two ends. The germline CDR1 and CDR2 sequences are ENHRY and SYGVKD. In DNA form, the CDR3 reads TGTGCCATCAGTGAGTCCGAGCGGAACTACGAGCAGTACTTC. As protein: CAISESERNYEQYF.

The chain links TRBV5-1 to TRBJ1-2; 9 bases map to TRBD1. CDR1 and CDR2 from the germline V gene are SGHRS and YFSETQ. The CDR3 spans 13 residues. Germline trimming cut 3 bases from V and 6 bases from J; bases unmatched to any gene: 3. This chain's CDR3 is CASSWTGADGYTF. CDR3 in DNA: TGCGCCAGCAGCTGGACAGGGGCGGATGGCTACACCTTC.

V and J are TRBV7-8 and TRBJ2-5; 7 positions agree with TRBD2. This CDR3 is built from 14 residues. V was pared by 1 base and J by 4 bases, with 3 bases of the junction left unmatched. CDR1 and CDR2 (germline): SGHVS, FQNEAQ. CDR3 loop: CASSLGGSRETQYF. In DNA form, the CDR3 reads TGTGCCAGCAGCTTAGGCGGGAGTAGAGAGACCCAGTACTTC.

This clone appeared a single time. V and J are TRBV30 and TRBJ1-6; 9 bases line up with TRBD1. This CDR3 comprises 18 residues. The V gene end was trimmed by 1 base and the J gene end by 0 bases; junction bases not matched to a gene: 7. CDR1 is GTSNPN and CDR2 is SVGIG in the germline V gene (reference sequence). The CDR3 loop reads CAWSGTGAFSSYNSPLHF. The CDR3 nucleotides read TGTGCCTGGAGTGGGACAGGGGCCTTTAGCTCCTATAATTCACCCCTCCACTTT.

The chain employs TRBV4-1 and TRBJ1-4, with D maybe TRBD1 (5 bases). Germline V gene sequence: CDR1 MGHRA, CDR2 YSYEKL. CDR3 length equals 15 residues. The V end was cut by 1 base, the J end by 6 bases, with 12 bases between. This chain's CDR3 is CASSQARALDEKLFF. CDR3 nucleotides: TGCGCCAGCAGCCAAGCCAGGGCACTTGATGAAAAACTGTTTTTT.

CDR3 sequence reads: CASRLAGGPLNTGELFF. In DNA, the CDR3 is TGTGCCAGCAGACTAGCGGGGGGCCCCCTGAACACCGGGGAGCTGTTTTTT. The gene calls are TRBV2 and TRBJ2-2, with 12 bases aligning to TRBD2. The ends lost 6 bases at V and 1 base at J; junction bases unmatched: 6. Germline values: CDR1 SNHLY, CDR2 FYNNEI. CDR3 length equals 17 residues.

The chain combines TRBV5-8 with TRBJ1-2; unclear D gene. The V end was cut by 1 base, the J end by 4 bases, with 8 bases between. The CDR3 totals 13 residues. The germline V gene encodes CDR1 SGHTS and CDR2 YDEGEE. CDR3 residues: CASSLLSSYGYTF. CDR3 DNA sequence: TGTGCCAGCAGCTTGCTGAGTTCCTATGGCTACACCTTC.

V gene TRBV19 combines with J gene TRBJ2-1, with 8 nucleotides matching TRBD2. Trimming took 5 bases from V and 9 from J; bases not matched to a gene: 9. There are 14 residues in the CDR3. In germline, CDR1 is LNHDA, CDR2 SQIVND (reference sequence). The CDR3 sequence is CASSPAGAFSEQFF. DNA for the CDR3: TGTGCCAGTAGTCCAGCGGGAGCTTTTAGTGAGCAGTTCTTC.

The chain uses TRBV10-3 and TRBJ2-1, with 10 bases identical to TRBD1. Germline V gene sequence: CDR1 ENHRY, CDR2 SYGVKD. The CDR3 length is 15 residues. Germline trimming cut 6 bases from V and 2 bases from J; bases unmatched to any gene: 4. This CDR3 reads CAIRGGTGAYNEQFF. In DNA form, the CDR3 reads TGTGCCATCAGGGGGGGGACAGGGGCCTACAATGAGCAGTTCTTC.

The rearrangement joins TRBV19 to TRBJ2-2; TRBD1 might be the D (6 bases). Trimming took 4 bases from V and 0 from J, leaving 12 bases between them. Germline V CDR1 and CDR2: LNHDA, SQIVND (reference sequence). The CDR3 loop spans 16 amino acids. The DNA for the CDR3 is TGTGCCAGTAGTAGACACAAGGGGGCGAACACCGGGGAGCTGTTTTTT. Its protein product is CASSRHKGANTGELFF.

The chain employs TRBV5-6 and TRBJ1-4; 9 bases map to TRBD1. Germline assignment: CDR1 SGHDT and CDR2 YYEEEE. Trimming took 4 bases from V and 6 from J; bases not matched to a gene: 10. This CDR3 is 16 amino acids long. The CDR3 reads CASSRSGTGTYEKLFF. CDR3 bases: TGTGCCAGCAGCCGCTCCGGGACAGGGACCTATGAAAAACTGTTTTTT. The entire variable domain, with the rest obtained from reference TRBV5-6 and TRBJ1-4, is as follows: DAGVTQSPTHLIKTRGQQVTLRCSPKSGHDTVSWYQQALGQGPQFIFQYYEEEERQRGNFPDRFSGHQFPNYSSELNVNALLLGDSALYLCASSRSGTGTYEKLFFGSGTQLSVL.

The rearrangement links TRBV29-1 to TRBJ2-7; 9 bases are a match to TRBD2. J gave up 4 bases and V 7 bases, and 8 bases lay outside the gene matches. This CDR3 is 13 amino acids long. CDR1 and CDR2 from the germline V gene are SQVTM and ANQGSEA. For the CDR3, the DNA is TGCAGCGCCGGCGGCGGGAGGGGATACGAGCAGTACTTC. It specifies CSAGGGRGYEQYF.

V gene TRBV7-8 combines with J gene TRBJ2-7; TRBD2 agrees at 10 bases. The trim removed 5 bases at V and 6 bases at J, leaving 7 bases unmatched. The CDR3 is 14 amino acids. The germline gives CDR1 SGHVS, CDR2 FQNEAQ. CDR3 nucleotide sequence: TGTGCCAGCAGCACAATGGGGACTAGCGCCGAGCAGTACTTC. Translating gives CASSTMGTSAEQYF.

V is TRBV18 and J is TRBJ2-1; 13 nucleotides align to TRBD2. The V gene end was trimmed by 5 bases and the J gene end by 10 bases; junction bases not matched to a gene: 8. The CDR3 runs to 15 residues. Germline V gene data show CDR1 as KGHSH and CDR2 as LQKENI. The CDR3 sequence is CASSGTSGGAVEQFF. In DNA form, the CDR3 reads TGTGCCAGCTCAGGAACTAGCGGGGGGGCCGTGGAGCAGTTCTTC.

The V call is TRBV27, the J call TRBJ2-7; unclear D gene. V was clipped by 2 bases and J by 2 bases, with 7 bases between them. CDR3 size: 13 residues. Looked up from germline, CDR1 is MNHEY and CDR2 is SMNVEV (reference sequence). CDR3 residues: CASSLGQTYEQYF. Written as DNA, the CDR3 is TGTGCCAGCAGTTTAGGGCAGACCTACGAGCAGTACTTC.

The genes are TRBV5-1 and TRBJ1-4; no clear D gene. The germline V and J ends were trimmed by 0 bases and 7 bases, with 13 bases remaining between them. Germline CDR1 is SGHRS and CDR2 is YFSETQ. The CDR3 runs 15 residues. CDR3: CASSLGGLGSEKLFF. CDR3 DNA: TGCGCCAGCAGCTTGGGAGGTTTGGGGAGTGAAAAACTGTTTTTT.

The chain couples TRBV11-2 to TRBJ2-3; D might be TRBD2 (6 bases). Germline V gene sequence: CDR1 SGHAT, CDR2 FQNNGV. V shed 4 bases and J shed 4 bases, with 21 bases lying between them. The CDR3 is made up of 17 amino acids. The CDR3 coding sequence is TGTGCCAGCAGCTCGGATAGGCGGGGCCGACCCGCAGATACGCAGTATTTT. It specifies CASSSDRRGRPADTQYF.

V gene TRBV19 combines with J gene TRBJ2-7; TRBD1 matches 8 bases. The CDR3 length is 16 residues. Germline V gives CDR1 LNHDA, CDR2 SQIVND (reference sequence). J lost 3 bases, V lost 5 bases, and 12 bases had no gene match. CDR3 sequence (DNA): TGTGCCAGTAGTCTTTCAGGGGGCTCCCCAAGCTACGAGCAGTACTTC. It yields the protein CASSLSGGSPSYEQYF.